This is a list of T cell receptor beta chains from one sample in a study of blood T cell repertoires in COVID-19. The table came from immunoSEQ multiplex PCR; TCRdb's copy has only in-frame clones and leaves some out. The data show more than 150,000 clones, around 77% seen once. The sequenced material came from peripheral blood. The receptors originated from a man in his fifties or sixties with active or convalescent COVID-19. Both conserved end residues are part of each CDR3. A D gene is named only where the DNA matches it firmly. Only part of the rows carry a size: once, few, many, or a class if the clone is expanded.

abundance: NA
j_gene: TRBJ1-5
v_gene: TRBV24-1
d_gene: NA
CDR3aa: CATSDPPATSQHF
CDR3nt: TGTGCCACCAGTGATCCCCCCGCTACGTCCCAGCATTTT

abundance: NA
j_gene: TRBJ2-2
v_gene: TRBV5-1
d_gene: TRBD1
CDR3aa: CASSWGSGGNTGELFF
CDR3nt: TGCGCCAGCAGCTGGGGATCAGGGGGCAACACCGGGGAGCTGTTTTTT

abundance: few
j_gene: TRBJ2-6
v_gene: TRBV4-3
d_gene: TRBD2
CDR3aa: CASSQGGREISGANVLTF
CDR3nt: TGCGCCAGCAGCCAAGGAGGGAGGGAGATCTCTGGGGCCAACGTCCTGACTTTC

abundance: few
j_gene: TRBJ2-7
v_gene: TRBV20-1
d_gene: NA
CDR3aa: CSASRGARGEQYF
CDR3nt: TGCAGTGCTAGTCGGGGGGCGCGTGGCGAGCAGTACTTC

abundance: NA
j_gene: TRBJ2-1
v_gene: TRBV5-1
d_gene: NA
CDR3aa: CASSLGYSSYNEQFF
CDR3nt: TGCGCCAGCAGCTTGGGGTACAGCTCCTACAATGAGCAGTTCTTC

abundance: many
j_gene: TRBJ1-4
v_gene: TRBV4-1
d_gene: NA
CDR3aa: CASSQDSRGTSTNEKLFF
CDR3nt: TGCGCCAGCAGCCAAGATTCTAGGGGGACGTCAACTAATGAAAAACTGTTTTTT

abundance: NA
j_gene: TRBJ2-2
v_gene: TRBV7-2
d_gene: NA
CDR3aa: CASSRGATNTGELFF
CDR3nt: TGTGCCAGCAGCCGCGGGGCGACGAACACCGGGGAGCTGTTTTTT

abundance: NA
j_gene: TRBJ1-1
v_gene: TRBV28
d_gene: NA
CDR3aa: CASSFRAGGYTEAFF
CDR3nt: TGTGCCAGCAGTTTCCGTGCCGGAGGGTACACTGAAGCTTTCTTT

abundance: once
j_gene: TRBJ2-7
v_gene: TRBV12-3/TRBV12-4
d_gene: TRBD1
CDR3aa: CASSPRQGGEQYF
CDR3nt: TGTGCCAGCAGTCCTAGACAGGGGGGCGAGCAGTACTTC

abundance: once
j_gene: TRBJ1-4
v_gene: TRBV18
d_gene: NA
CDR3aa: CASSRSGGDEKLFF
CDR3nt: TGTGCCAGCTCACGGTCCGGGGGAGATGAAAAACTGTTTTTT

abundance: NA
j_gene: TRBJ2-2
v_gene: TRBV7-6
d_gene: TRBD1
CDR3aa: CASSSGTGGRTGELFF
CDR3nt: TGTGCCAGCAGCTCAGGGACAGGGGGCCGGACCGGGGAGCTGTTTTTT

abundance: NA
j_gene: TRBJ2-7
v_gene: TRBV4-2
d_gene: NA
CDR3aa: CASSQDVSLNEQYF
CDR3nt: TGTGCCAGCAGCCAAGATGTGTCTTTAAACGAGCAGTACTTC

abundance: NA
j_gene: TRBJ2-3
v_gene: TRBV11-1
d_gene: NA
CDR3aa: CASSLVMPGTDTQYF
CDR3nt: TGTGCCAGCAGCTTAGTAATGCCAGGCACAGATACGCAGTATTTT

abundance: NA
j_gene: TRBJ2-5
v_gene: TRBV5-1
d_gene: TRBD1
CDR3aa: CASSWGTAQETQYF
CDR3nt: TGCGCCAGCAGCTGGGGGACAGCCCAAGAGACCCAGTACTTC

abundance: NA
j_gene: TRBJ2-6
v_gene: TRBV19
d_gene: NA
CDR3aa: CASRTGSGANVLTF
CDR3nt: TGTGCCAGTAGGACGGGCTCTGGGGCCAACGTCCTGACTTTC

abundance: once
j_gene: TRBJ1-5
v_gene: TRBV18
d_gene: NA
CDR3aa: CASSPPSVSNQPQHF
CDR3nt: TGTGCCAGCTCACCGCCCAGCGTTAGCAATCAGCCCCAGCATTTT

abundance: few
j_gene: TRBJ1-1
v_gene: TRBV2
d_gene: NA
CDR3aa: CASSLMNTEAFF
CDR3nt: TGTGCCAGCAGTTTAATGAACACTGAAGCTTTCTTT

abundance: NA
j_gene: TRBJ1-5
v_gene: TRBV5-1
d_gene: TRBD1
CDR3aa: CASSLGDSRGPQHF
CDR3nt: TGCGCCAGCAGCTTGGGGGACAGCCGGGGGCCCCAGCATTTT

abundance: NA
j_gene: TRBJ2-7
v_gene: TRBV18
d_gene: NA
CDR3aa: CASSPGAASYEQYF
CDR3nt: TGTGCCAGCTCACCAGGGGCGGCCTCCTACGAGCAGTACTTC

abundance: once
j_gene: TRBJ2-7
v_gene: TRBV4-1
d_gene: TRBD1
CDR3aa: CASSRQQGASSYEQYF
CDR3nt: TGCGCCAGCAGCCGTCAACAGGGGGCGAGCTCCTACGAGCAGTACTTC

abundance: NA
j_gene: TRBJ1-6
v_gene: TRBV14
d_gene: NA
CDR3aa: CASRYRGGNSPLHF
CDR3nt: TGTGCCAGCAGATACCGGGGGGGTAATTCACCCCTCCACTTT

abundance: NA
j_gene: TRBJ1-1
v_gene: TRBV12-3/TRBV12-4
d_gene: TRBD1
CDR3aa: CASSSTGGTEAFF
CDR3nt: TGTGCCAGCAGTTCGACAGGGGGAACTGAAGCTTTCTTT